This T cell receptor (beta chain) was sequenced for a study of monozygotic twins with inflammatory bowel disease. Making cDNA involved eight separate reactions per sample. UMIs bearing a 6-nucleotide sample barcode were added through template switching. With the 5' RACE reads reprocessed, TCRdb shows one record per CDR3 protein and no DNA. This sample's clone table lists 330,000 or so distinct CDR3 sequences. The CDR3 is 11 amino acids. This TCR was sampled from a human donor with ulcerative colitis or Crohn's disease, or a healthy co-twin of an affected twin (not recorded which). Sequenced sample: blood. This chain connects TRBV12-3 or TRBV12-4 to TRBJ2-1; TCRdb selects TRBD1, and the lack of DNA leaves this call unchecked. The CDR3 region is CASSLGQGVFF.